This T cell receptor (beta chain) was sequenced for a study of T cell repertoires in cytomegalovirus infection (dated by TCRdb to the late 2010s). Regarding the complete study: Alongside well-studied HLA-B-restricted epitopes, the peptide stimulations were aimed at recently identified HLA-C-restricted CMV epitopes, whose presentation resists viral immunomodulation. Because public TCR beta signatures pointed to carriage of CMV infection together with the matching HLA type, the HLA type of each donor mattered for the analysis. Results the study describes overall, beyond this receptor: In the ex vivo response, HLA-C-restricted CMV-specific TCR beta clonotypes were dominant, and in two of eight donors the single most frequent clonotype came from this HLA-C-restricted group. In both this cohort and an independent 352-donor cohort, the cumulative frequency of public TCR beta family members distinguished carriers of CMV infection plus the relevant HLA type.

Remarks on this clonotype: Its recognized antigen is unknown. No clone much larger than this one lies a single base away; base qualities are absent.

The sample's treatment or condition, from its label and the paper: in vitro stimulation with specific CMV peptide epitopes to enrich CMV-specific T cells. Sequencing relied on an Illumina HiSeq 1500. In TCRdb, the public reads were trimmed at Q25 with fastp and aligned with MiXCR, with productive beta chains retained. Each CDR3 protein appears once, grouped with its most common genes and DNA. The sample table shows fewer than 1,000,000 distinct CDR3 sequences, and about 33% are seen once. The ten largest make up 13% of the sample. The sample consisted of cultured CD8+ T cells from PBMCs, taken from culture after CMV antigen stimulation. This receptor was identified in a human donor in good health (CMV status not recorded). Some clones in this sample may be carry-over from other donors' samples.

CDR3 loop: CASGPRSNQPQHF. At the DNA level, the sequence is TGTGCCAGCGGCCCCCGAAGCAATCAGCCCCAGCATTTT. The V and J genes are TRBV27 and TRBJ1-5; the D gene cannot be named for sure. The CDR3, cysteine through phenylalanine, is 13 amino acids long. Left in the record is the CDR3 DNA by itself, 39 bases read in frame from the first base. Cut back by 8 bases and 1 base, the V and J ends lie 9 bases apart. The germline V gene encodes CDR1 MNHEY and CDR2 SMNVEV (reference sequence).